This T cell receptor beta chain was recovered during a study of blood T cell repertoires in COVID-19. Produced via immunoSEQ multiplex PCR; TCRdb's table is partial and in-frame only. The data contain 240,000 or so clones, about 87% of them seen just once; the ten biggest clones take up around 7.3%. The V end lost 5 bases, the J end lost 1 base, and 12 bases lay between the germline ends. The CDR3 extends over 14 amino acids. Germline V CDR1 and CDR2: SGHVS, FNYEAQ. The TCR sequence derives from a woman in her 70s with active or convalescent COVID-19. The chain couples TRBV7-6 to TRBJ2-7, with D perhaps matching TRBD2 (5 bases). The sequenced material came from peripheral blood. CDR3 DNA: TGTGCCAGCAGCCCACTACGGGAATCCTACGAGCAGTACTTC. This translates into CASSPLRESYEQYF.